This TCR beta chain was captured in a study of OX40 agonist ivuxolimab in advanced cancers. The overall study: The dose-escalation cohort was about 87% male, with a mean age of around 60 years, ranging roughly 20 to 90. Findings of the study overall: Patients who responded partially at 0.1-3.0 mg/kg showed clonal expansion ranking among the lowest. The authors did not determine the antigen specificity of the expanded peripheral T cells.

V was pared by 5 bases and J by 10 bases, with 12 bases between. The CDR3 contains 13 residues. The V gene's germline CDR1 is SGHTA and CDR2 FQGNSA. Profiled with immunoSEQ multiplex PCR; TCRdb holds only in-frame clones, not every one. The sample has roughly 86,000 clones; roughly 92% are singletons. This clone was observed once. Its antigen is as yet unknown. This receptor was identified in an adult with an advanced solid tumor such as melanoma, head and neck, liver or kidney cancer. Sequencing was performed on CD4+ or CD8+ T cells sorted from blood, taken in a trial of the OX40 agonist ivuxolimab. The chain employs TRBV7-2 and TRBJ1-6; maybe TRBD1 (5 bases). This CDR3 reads CASSTRRGSPLHF. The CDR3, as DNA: TGTGCCAGCAGCACCCGAAGGGGATCACCCCTCCACTTT.